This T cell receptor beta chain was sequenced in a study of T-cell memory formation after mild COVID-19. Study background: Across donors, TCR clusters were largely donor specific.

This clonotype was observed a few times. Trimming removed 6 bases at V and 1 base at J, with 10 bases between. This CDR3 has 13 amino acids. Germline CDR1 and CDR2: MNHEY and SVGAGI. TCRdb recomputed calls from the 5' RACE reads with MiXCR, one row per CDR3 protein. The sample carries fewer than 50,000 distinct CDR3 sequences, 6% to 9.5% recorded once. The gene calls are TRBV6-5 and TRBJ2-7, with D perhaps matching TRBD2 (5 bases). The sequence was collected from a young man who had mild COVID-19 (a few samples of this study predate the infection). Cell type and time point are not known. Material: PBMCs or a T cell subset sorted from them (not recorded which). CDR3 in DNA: TGTGCCAGCAGCCCACCGGGATCCTACGAGCAGTACGTC. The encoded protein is CASSPPGSYEQYV.